A selection of T cell receptor beta chains follows, all from one sample in a study of CD8 T cells in Susac syndrome. A single record per CDR3 protein comes from TCRdb applying MiXCR to the immunoSEQ multiplex PCR reads. The repertoire holds approximately 120,000 distinct CDR3 sequences, with about nine tenths as singletons. The source material was CD4+ T cells from PBMCs. These receptors came from a human donor in good health. The CDR3 runs from the conserved cysteine through the conserved F or W. A D gene is named only where the DNA matches it firmly. The size entry is marked missing in some rows and otherwise reads once, few, many or a size class.

length	V	J	size	D	CDR3	DNA
14	TRBV5-5	TRBJ2-5	.	.	CASSMGDWGETQYF	TGTGCCAGCAGCATGGGAGATTGGGGAGAGACCCAGTACTTC
17	TRBV5-1	TRBJ1-4	.	.	CASSLNPVRGTNEKLFF	TGCGCCAGCAGCTTGAATCCCGTTCGGGGAACGAATGAAAAACTGTTTTTT
14	TRBV7-3	TRBJ2-2	once	.	CASSFDVNTGELFF	TGTGCCAGCAGCTTCGATGTGAACACCGGGGAGCTGTTTTTT
12	TRBV29-1	TRBJ2-7	.	TRBD1	CSAGTGDDEQYF	TGCAGCGCCGGGACAGGGGACGACGAGCAGTACTTC
17	TRBV5-1	TRBJ1-4	.	.	CASSGEIGNAPNEKLFF	TGCGCCAGCAGCGGGGAAATAGGAAACGCCCCAAATGAAAAACTGTTTTTT
18	TRBV7-9	TRBJ1-1	.	TRBD1	CASSTGPGQRGVNTEAFF	TGTGCCAGCAGCACCGGACCGGGACAGAGAGGAGTGAACACTGAAGCTTTCTTT
13	TRBV7-9	TRBJ1-2	few	.	CASSDQGRYGYTF	TGTGCCAGCAGTGACCAGGGGCGGTATGGCTACACCTTC
15	TRBV20-1	TRBJ1-2	once	.	CSASPPGAGGRGYTF	TGCAGTGCTAGCCCTCCGGGGGCGGGTGGACGCGGCTACACCTTC
13	TRBV7-2	TRBJ2-7	.	.	CASSPSRPYEQYF	TGTGCCAGCAGCCCGTCCCGACCTTACGAGCAGTACTTC
15	TRBV5-1	TRBJ1-1	.	TRBD1	CASSLQGGINTEAFF	TGCGCCAGCAGCTTGCAGGGGGGGATCAACACTGAAGCTTTCTTT
13	TRBV6-2/TRBV6-3	TRBJ1-2	.	.	CASSFGVRYGYTF	TGTGCCAGCAGTTTTGGCGTTCGCTATGGCTACACCTTC
16	TRBV7-9	TRBJ1-1	once	.	CASSSMTPLGLTEAFF	TGTGCCAGCAGCTCGATGACCCCTCTGGGGCTAACTGAAGCTTTCTTT